The 22 T cell receptor beta chains presented below share a single source sample, sequenced in a study of blood T cells in healthy people across ages. Then a second PCR, running roughly 6 to 12 cycles, was carried out with a sample-barcoded 5' primer and a J-beta primer mix. TCRdb re-derived calls from the 5' RACE reads in MiXCR, one entry per CDR3 protein. Of some 290,000 distinct CDR3 sequences in the sample, 25% to 30% are singletons; the top ten hold approximately 28%. The sequencing input was blood. Receptors were obtained from a woman aged 70-85 years in good health.

There are a few counts of this clonotype. J is TRBJ2-2 and V is TRBV11-2; D could derive from TRBD1 or TRBD2 (5 bases each). Germline loops: CDR1 SGHAT, CDR2 FQNNGV. This CDR3 has 15 amino acids. The germline V and J ends were trimmed by 3 bases and 4 bases, with 12 bases remaining between them. CDR3 residues: CASSFRGGRTGELFF. Here the CDR3 DNA reads TGTGCCAGCAGCTTTCGTGGGGGTCGCACCGGGGAGCTGTTTTTT.

The chain has TRBV7-2 and TRBJ2-2, with a weak D call TRBD2 (6 bases). Between the trimmed V and J ends, which lost 1 base and 2 bases, there was a span of 17 bases. The CDR3 has 18 residues. Germline-derived CDR1 and CDR2 are SGHTA and FQGNSA. DNA for the CDR3: TGTGCCAGCAGCTTAGACAAACCCGGGACTGGAAACACCGGGGAGCTGTTTTTT. Translated: CASSLDKPGTGNTGELFF.

The gene calls are TRBV12-3 or TRBV12-4 and TRBJ2-3; 9 bases map to TRBD2. V was pared by 4 bases and J by 2 bases, with 13 bases of the junction left unmatched. This CDR3 is 18 amino acids long. CDR3 DNA sequence: TGTGCCAGCAGTTCCCCCCCTGGGCTAGCGGGAACCACAGATACGCAGTATTTT. The encoded protein is CASSSPPGLAGTTDTQYF.

This clonotype was seen more than once but under ten times. V usage is TRBV20-1 and J usage is TRBJ2-1; 10 bases match TRBD2. V lost 4 bases and J lost 5; bases outside the gene matches: 5. CDR1 is DFQATT, CDR2 SNEGSKA, per germline (reference sequence). This CDR3 has 14 amino acids. Written as DNA, the CDR3 is TGCAGTGCTAAACTAGCGGGACAACACAATGAGCAGTTCTTC. This gives the protein CSAKLAGQHNEQFF.

The chain uses TRBV2 and TRBJ2-5; no reliable D call. The J call may be wrong; the DNA end is better matched by TRBJ2-1. This CDR3 spans 15 amino acids. CDR1 is SNHLY and CDR2 is FYNNEI in the germline V gene. The DNA of the CDR3 is TGTGCCAGCTCTCAGAGTACTACCACCAGTGATGAGCAGTTCTTC. Translation: CASSQSTTTSDEQFF.

This clonotype was seen a few times. This chain links TRBV12-3 or TRBV12-4 with TRBJ2-5; unclear D gene. Near its end, the DNA agrees better with TRBJ2-1, so the J call may be wrong. The CDR3 has 13 residues. In DNA, the CDR3 is TGTGCCAGCAGCTCCCGGCAGACCGGTGAGCAGTTCTTC. As protein: CASSSRQTGEQFF.

The rearrangement joins TRBV28 to TRBJ2-7; D is uncertain. This CDR3 has 13 amino acids. The V end lost 6 bases, the J end lost 3 bases, and 12 bases lay between the germline ends. Per germline, CDR1 MDHEN and CDR2 SYDVKM. For the CDR3, the DNA is TGTGCCAGCAGGAGAGGATCACTCTACGAGCAGTACTTC. It codes for CASRRGSLYEQYF.

Points on this clonotype: A much larger clone is a single base away; this may be a read error. This sequence joins TRBV20-1 and TRBJ2-7, with a weak D call TRBD2 (6 bases). The CDR3 consists of 11 residues. Germline CDR1 reads DFQATT; CDR2 reads SNEGSKA (reference sequence). The CDR3 region is CSARGYYERYF. As DNA, the CDR3 is TGCAGTGCTCGGGGGTACTACGAGCGGTACTTC.

This clonotype was seen a few times. The V and J genes are TRBV20-1 and TRBJ1-5; D gene uncertain. CDR3 length: 14 amino acids. Germline lookup yields CDR1 DFQATT and CDR2 SNEGSKA (reference sequence). V was pared by 1 base and J by 3 bases, with 10 bases between. The CDR3 region has the DNA TGCAGTGCTAGAGTACAGTATGACAATCAGCCCCAGCATTTT. This encodes CSARVQYDNQPQHF.

This chain links TRBV15 with TRBJ2-3; 8 nucleotides line up with TRBD1. J lost 3 bases, V lost 5 bases, and 7 bases had no gene match. The germline V gene encodes CDR1 LNHNV and CDR2 YYDKDF (reference sequence). The CDR3 has 15 residues. CDR3 nucleotide sequence: TGTGCCACCAGCGGCCGGACAGGGCAGACAGATACGCAGTATTTT. Translation gives CATSGRTGQTDTQYF.

This rearrangement joins TRBV5-1 to TRBJ1-6; TRBD1 aligns across 7 bases. The CDR3 is 13 residues long. V was clipped by 4 bases and J by 9 bases; unmatched bases: 4. CDR1 and CDR2 (germline): SGHRS, YFSETQ. CDR3 nucleotide sequence: TGCGCCAGCAGCATGACAGGGATTTCACCCCTCCACTTT. Protein: CASSMTGISPLHF.

This clonotype has more than one count but fewer than ten. One junction end does not reproduce the germline sequence, and a read error may be involved. This chain links TRBV19 with TRBJ2-1; 7 nucleotides agree with TRBD1. Germline V gene data show CDR1 as LNHDA and CDR2 as SQIVND (reference sequence). The length of the CDR3 is 15 residues. The CDR3 DNA follows: TGTGCCAGTAGTACTCACCCCATCAAGACAGGGATCTCCGATTTC. It codes for CASSTHPIKTGISDF.

The chain has TRBV2 and TRBJ1-6, with a possible D match to TRBD1 (5 bases). The CDR3 is made up of 15 amino acids. Trimming shortened V by 1 base and J by 8 bases, and 12 bases separated the two germline ends. CDR1 SNHLY and CDR2 FYNNEI come from the germline V gene. Written as DNA, the CDR3 is TGTGCCAGCAGTGAAGAGACAGCCCGGGATTCACCCCTCCACTTT. It codes for CASSEETARDSPLHF.

This clonotype has a handful of counts. The rearrangement uses TRBV4-1 and TRBJ2-1; possible D gene TRBD2, 6 bases. The CDR3 spans 15 residues. V lost 2 bases and J lost 8, with 16 bases in between. The germline V gene encodes CDR1 MGHRA and CDR2 YSYEKL. The chain's CDR3 is CASSQFGPSGDEQFF. The CDR3 nucleotides read TGCGCCAGCAGCCAATTTGGGCCCTCGGGGGATGAGCAGTTCTTC.

This sequence joins TRBV29-1 and TRBJ1-2; tentative D call: TRBD1 (5 bases). There are 10 residues in the CDR3. CDR1 is SQVTM, CDR2 ANQGSEA, per germline. V was trimmed by 4 bases and J by 8 bases, leaving 8 bases between them. The DNA for the CDR3 is TGCAGCGTTGGGGGCCCGGGCTACACCTTC. This codes for CSVGGPGYTF.

The sample holds many counts of this clonotype. The gene calls are TRBV7-9 and TRBJ2-5; 7 bases align to TRBD2. Trimming removed 5 bases from V and 5 bases from J; junction bases left unmatched: 8. This CDR3 is built from 14 residues. The germline CDR1 and CDR2 sequences are SEHNR and FQNEAQ (reference sequence). CDR3 protein: CASSLSGGWETQYF. The CDR3, as DNA: TGTGCCAGCAGCCTCTCGGGAGGCTGGGAGACCCAGTACTTC.

The chain couples TRBV6-1 to TRBJ2-3, with D tentatively TRBD2 (7 bases). Trimming took 6 bases from V and 4 from J, leaving 20 bases between them. Germline V gene data show CDR1 as MNHNS and CDR2 as SASEGT. The CDR3 runs to 16 residues. The CDR3 nucleotides read TGTGCCAGCAGCCATCCCAGGGGAGGGATTTCAGATACGCAGTATTTT. Translating it yields CASSHPRGGISDTQYF.

Note on this clonotype: A much bigger clone sits one base away, suggesting this may be a read error. The chain is built from TRBV7-2 and TRBJ2-5; D ambiguous. The J call may be wrong; the DNA end is better matched by TRBJ2-7. This CDR3 region has 13 residues. Per the germline V gene, CDR1 is SGHTA and CDR2 is FQGNSA. CDR3 region: CASSLSSPYEQYF. CDR3 coding DNA: TGTGCCAGCAGTTTGAGTAGTCCCTACGAGCAGTACTTC.

The chain couples TRBV9 to TRBJ2-1; D possibly corresponds to TRBD1 (7 bases). Per the germline V gene, CDR1 is SGDLS and CDR2 is YYNGEE. Deletions cut 4 bases from V and 4 bases from J, with 15 bases between. CDR3 length: 15 residues. The CDR3 sequence is CASSLGQAGYNEQFF. CDR3 nucleotides: TGTGCCAGCAGCCTCGGACAGGCGGGGTACAATGAGCAGTTCTTC.

Only a few counts were recorded for this clonotype. The V and J genes are TRBV12-3 or TRBV12-4 and TRBJ1-6; D gene ambiguous. V dropped 5 bases and J dropped 6 bases, with 11 bases sitting between them. The CDR3 length is 14 residues. The CDR3 is CASSGRGGNSPLHF. The CDR3 DNA is TGTGCCAGCAGTGGCCGAGGCGGTAATTCACCCCTCCACTTT.

This chain links TRBV7-2 with TRBJ2-1; the D gene is possibly TRBD2 (5 bases). The V gene's germline CDR1 is SGHTA and CDR2 FQGNSA. The CDR3 extends over 15 amino acids. V lost 4 bases and J lost 7, with 17 bases in between. CDR3 residues: CASSYWANSANEQFF. The CDR3 region has the DNA TGTGCCAGCAGCTATTGGGCTAATAGCGCGAATGAGCAGTTCTTC.

Turning to this clonotype: This CDR3 fails to terminate in the conserved phenylalanine or tryptophan, so it likely reflects a read error. The V and J genes are TRBV27 and TRBJ2-2; D call uncertain. Germline V gene data show CDR1 as MNHEY and CDR2 as SMNVEV (reference sequence). The CDR3 runs to 14 residues. Trimming shortened V by 5 bases and J by 8 bases, and 15 bases separated the two germline ends. The CDR3 sequence is CASSPQVLGGELFI. The CDR3 bases are TGTGCCAGCAGTCCACAAGTCTTGGGAGGGGAGCTGTTTATT.